This is a list of T cell receptor beta chains from one sample in a study of patients and donors after allogeneic stem cell transplantation. TCRdb called the RT-PCR reads again in MiXCR, with one record for every CDR3 protein. This sample carries about 230,000 distinct CDR3 sequences, roughly 13% of them seen once, and the ten largest clones take more than 9%. The sequenced sample consisted of blood, either unsorted or a sorted T cell fraction (not recorded which). The receptors here all came from a human donor who was either an allogeneic HSCT recipient or a stem cell or donor lymphocyte infusion donor (not recorded which). It is not recorded whose cells these are; they may come from a transplant donor. Each CDR3 is given with its conserved first and last residue. A D gene is named only where the DNA matches it firmly. Rows give clone size only sometimes, using once, few, many, or a class for an expanded clone.

J,V,size,D,length,DNA,CDR3
TRBJ2-1,TRBV20-1,few,-,13,TGCAGTGCTTGGGATAGCTCCTACAATGAGCAGTTCTTC,CSAWDSSYNEQFF
TRBJ2-1,TRBV11-1,-,TRBD1,15,TGTGCCAGCAGCCCGGACAGGTGGTCCTACAATGAGCAGTTCTTC,CASSPDRWSYNEQFF
TRBJ2-4,TRBV28,-,-,14,TGTGCCAGCAGTTATGGAGGACGCAAAAACATTCAGTACTTC,CASSYGGRKNIQYF
TRBJ2-1,TRBV5-1,many,TRBD2,15,TGCGCCAGCAATCTTATGAGCGGGATTTACAATGAGCAGTTCTTC,CASNLMSGIYNEQFF
TRBJ1-5,TRBV28,few,-,12,TGTGCCAGCAGCCCTCTCAATCAGCCCCAGCATTTT,CASSPLNQPQHF
TRBJ2-7,TRBV6-2/TRBV6-3,many,-,14,TGTGCCAGCAGTTACATGGTGGGGTCCTACGAGCAGTACTTC,CASSYMVGSYEQYF
TRBJ2-7,TRBV7-9,few,TRBD1,15,TGTGCCAGCAGCCGTTCAGGAGGGACAGGGACCGAGCAGTACTTC,CASSRSGGTGTEQYF
TRBJ2-3,TRBV7-9,few,TRBD1,17,TGTGCCAGCAGCTTAGCTACTTCCGGGACAGGGTTAGATACGCAGTATTTT,CASSLATSGTGLDTQYF
TRBJ2-7,TRBV28,-,TRBD2,14,TGTGCCAGCAGTGCCTTGGCGGGGGATTACGAGCAGTACTTC,CASSALAGDYEQYF
TRBJ1-1,TRBV2,many,TRBD1,15,TGTGCCAGCAGTAGGGACAGGGTCGGGAACACTGAAGCTTTCTTT,CASSRDRVGNTEAFF
TRBJ2-5,TRBV5-1,-,-,17,TGCGCCAGCAGCTCCGACCACAGGGATTGGTACCAAGAGACCCAGTACTTC,CASSSDHRDWYQETQYF
TRBJ2-7,TRBV6-2/TRBV6-3,-,TRBD2,14,TGTGCCGGCCGACGTAGCGGGAGCTCCTACGAGCAGTACTTC,CAGRRSGSSYEQYF
TRBJ2-3,TRBV5-6,few,TRBD1,15,TGTGCCAGCAGCTTGGGGACAGGTCTCACGGATACGCAGTATTTT,CASSLGTGLTDTQYF
TRBJ2-2,TRBV24-1,few,-,13,-,CATSDPGGELFFF
TRBJ1-1,TRBV12-3/TRBV12-4,many,TRBD1,17,TGTGCCAGCAGTCCCTTTCGGACAGGGGGCGCGAACACTGAAGCTTTCTTT,CASSPFRTGGANTEAFF
TRBJ1-4,TRBV7-9,many,-,14,TGTGCCAGCAGCTTAAGTGGGTCCGGTGAAAAACTGTTTTTT,CASSLSGSGEKLFF
TRBJ1-6,TRBV6-2/TRBV6-3,few,-,14,TGTGCCAGCAGTTACGGCGGACGTGATTCACCCCTCCACTTT,CASSYGGRDSPLHF
TRBJ1-1,TRBV7-4,few,-,17,TGTGCCAGCAGCCTCCCCTCTGGAGGGAAGGCGAGCACTGAAGCTTTCTTT,CASSLPSGGKASTEAFF
TRBJ2-3,TRBV11-1,few,TRBD1,18,TGTGCCAGCAGCTCCCCGAATAGGGGACAGGGAGGAATGGATACGCAGTATTTT,CASSSPNRGQGGMDTQYF
TRBJ2-5,TRBV12-3/TRBV12-4,medium-sized,TRBD2,16,TGTGCCAGCAGTAAACTCCCACTAGCGGACCAAGAGACCCAGTACTTC,CASSKLPLADQETQYF
TRBJ1-4,TRBV12-3/TRBV12-4,few,-,16,TGTGCCAGCAGTGAATACTCGACCTCAGCTAATGAAAAACTGTTTTTT,CASSEYSTSANEKLFF
TRBJ1-1,TRBV7-9,few,-,14,TGTGCCAGCAGCTCGCCCGGGGGGCACACTGAAGCTTTCTTT,CASSSPGGHTEAFF
TRBJ2-1,TRBV6-5,medium-sized,-,13,TGTGCCAGCAGTTCGACCGGACCCGGGGAGCAGTTCTTC,CASSSTGPGEQFF
TRBJ2-7,TRBV3-1,-,-,14,TGTGCCAGCAGCCAGCGTAGGGGGGCGAATGAGCAGTACTTC,CASSQRRGANEQYF
TRBJ1-2,TRBV12-3/TRBV12-4,many,-,14,TGTGCCAGCAGCCTAGGGGGGGGCGCGGAGGGCTACACCTTC,CASSLGGGAEGYTF
TRBJ2-5,TRBV11-2,-,-,15,TGTGCCAGCAGCGGAGGACATTCGGATTGGGAGACCCAGTACTTC,CASSGGHSDWETQYF
TRBJ1-3,TRBV9,many,-,16,TGTGCCAGCAGCACCAGAGTAGGGAACTCTGGAAACACCATATATTTT,CASSTRVGNSGNTIYF
TRBJ1-1,TRBV18,-,-,14,TGTGCCAGCTCACCACTTGAGGGAAGCGCTGAAGCTTTCTTT,CASSPLEGSAEAFF
TRBJ1-2,TRBV5-1,many,-,15,TGCGCCAGCAGCTTGGCCGGGGGGCGGCGATATGGCTACACCTTC,CASSLAGGRRYGYTF